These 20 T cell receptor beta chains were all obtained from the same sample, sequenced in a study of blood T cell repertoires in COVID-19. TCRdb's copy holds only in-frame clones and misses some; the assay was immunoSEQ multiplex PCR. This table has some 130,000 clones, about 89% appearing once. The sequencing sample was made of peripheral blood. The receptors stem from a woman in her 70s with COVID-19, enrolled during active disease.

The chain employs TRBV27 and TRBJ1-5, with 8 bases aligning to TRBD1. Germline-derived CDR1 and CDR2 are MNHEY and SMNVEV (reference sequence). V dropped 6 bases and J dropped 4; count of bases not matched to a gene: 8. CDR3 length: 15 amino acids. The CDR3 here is CASRPGGQGNQPQHF. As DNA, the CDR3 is TGTGCCAGCAGGCCGGGCGGACAGGGAAATCAGCCCCAGCATTTT.

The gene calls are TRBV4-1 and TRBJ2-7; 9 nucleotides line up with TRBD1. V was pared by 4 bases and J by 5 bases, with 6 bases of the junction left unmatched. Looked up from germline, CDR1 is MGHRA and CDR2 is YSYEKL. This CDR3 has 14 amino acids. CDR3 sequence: CASSRPGQGNEQYF. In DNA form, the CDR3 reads TGCGCCAGCAGCCGCCCCGGACAGGGGAACGAGCAGTACTTC.

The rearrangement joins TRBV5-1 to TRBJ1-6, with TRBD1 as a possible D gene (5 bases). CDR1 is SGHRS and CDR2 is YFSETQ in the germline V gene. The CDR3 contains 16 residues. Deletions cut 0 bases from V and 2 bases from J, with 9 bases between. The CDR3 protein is CASSLERGTYNSPLHF. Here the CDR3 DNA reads TGCGCCAGCAGCTTGGAAAGGGGAACCTATAATTCACCCCTCCACTTT. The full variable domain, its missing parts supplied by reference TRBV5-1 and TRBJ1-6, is KAGVTQTPRYLIKTRGQQVTLSCSPISGHRSVSWYQQTPGQGLQFLFEYFSETQRNKGNFPGRFSGRQFSNSRSEMNVSTLELGDSALYLCASSLERGTYNSPLHFGNGTRLTVT.

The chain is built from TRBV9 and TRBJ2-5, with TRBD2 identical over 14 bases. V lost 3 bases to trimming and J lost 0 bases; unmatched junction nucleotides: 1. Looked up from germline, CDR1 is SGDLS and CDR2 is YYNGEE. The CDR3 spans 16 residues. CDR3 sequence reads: CASSGTSGGYQETQYF. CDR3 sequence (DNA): TGTGCCAGCAGCGGGACTAGCGGGGGGTACCAAGAGACCCAGTACTTC.

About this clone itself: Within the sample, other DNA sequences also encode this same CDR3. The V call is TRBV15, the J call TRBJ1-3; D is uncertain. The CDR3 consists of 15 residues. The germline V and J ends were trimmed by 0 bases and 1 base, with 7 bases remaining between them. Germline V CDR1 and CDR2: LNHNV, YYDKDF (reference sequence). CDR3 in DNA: TGTGCCACCAGCAGAGATCCGGGATCTGGAAACACCATATATTTT. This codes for CATSRDPGSGNTIYF. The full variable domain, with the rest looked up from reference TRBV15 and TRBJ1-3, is DAMVIQNPRYQVTQFGKPVTLSCSQTLNHNVMYWYQQKSSQAPKLLFHYYDKDFNNEADTPDNFQSRRPNTSFCFLDIRSPGLGDTAMYLCATSRDPGSGNTIYFGEGSWLTVV.

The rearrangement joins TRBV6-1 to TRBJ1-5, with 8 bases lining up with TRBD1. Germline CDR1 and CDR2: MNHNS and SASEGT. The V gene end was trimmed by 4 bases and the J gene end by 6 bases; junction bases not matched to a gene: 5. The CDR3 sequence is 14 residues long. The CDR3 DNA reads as TGTGCCAGCAGTGTAGCACAGGGGGGTCAGCCCCAGCATTTT. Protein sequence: CASSVAQGGQPQHF.

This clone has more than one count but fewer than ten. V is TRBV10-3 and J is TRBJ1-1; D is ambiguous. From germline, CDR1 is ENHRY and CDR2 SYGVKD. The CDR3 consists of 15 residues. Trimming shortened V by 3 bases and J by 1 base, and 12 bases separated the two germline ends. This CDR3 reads CAISETTPGNTEAFF. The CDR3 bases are TGTGCCATCAGTGAAACTACGCCGGGGAACACTGAAGCTTTCTTT.

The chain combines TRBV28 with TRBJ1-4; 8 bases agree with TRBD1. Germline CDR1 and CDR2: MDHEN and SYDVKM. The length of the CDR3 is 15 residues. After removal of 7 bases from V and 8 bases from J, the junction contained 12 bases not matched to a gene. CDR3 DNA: TGTGCCAGCACTGGGGAGACAGGGGAAAGGGAAAAACTGTTTTTT. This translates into CASTGETGEREKLFF.

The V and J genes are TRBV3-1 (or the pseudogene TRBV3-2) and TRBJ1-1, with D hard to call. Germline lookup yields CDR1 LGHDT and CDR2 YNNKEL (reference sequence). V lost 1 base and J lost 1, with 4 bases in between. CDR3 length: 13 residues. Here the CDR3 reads CASSQVKNTEAFF. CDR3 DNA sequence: TGTGCCAGCAGCCAAGTTAAGAACACTGAAGCTTTCTTT.

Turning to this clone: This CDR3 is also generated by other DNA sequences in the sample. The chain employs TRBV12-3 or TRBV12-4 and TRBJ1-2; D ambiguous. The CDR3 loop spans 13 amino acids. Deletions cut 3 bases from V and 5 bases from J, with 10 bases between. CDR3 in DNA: TGTGCCAGCAGTTTTACACGGGATTATGGCTACACCTTC. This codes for CASSFTRDYGYTF.

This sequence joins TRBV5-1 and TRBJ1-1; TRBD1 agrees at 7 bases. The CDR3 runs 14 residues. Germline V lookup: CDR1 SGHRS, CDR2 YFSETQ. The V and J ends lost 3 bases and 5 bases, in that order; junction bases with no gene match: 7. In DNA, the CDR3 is TGCGCCAGCAGCTGGACGACAGGGTTGACTGAAGCTTTCTTT. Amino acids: CASSWTTGLTEAFF.

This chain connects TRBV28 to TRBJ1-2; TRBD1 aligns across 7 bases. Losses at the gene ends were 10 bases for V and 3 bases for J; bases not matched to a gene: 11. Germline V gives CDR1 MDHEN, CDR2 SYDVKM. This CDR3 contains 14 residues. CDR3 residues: CATQRGGLDYGYTF. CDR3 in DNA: TGTGCCACTCAACGAGGGGGCCTCGACTATGGCTACACCTTC.

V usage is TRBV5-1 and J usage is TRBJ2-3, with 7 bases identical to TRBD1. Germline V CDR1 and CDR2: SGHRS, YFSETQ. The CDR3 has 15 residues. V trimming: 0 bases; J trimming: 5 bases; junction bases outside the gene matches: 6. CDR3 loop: CASSLENRGGDTQYF. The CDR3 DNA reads TGCGCCAGCAGCTTGGAAAACAGGGGCGGAGATACGCAGTATTTT.

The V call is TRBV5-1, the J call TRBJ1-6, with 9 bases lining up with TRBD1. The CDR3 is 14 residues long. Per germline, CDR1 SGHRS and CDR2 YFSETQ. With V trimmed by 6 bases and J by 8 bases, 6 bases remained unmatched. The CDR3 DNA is TGCGCCAGCAAGACAGGGGGTCGAGATTCACCCCTCCACTTT. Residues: CASKTGGRDSPLHF.

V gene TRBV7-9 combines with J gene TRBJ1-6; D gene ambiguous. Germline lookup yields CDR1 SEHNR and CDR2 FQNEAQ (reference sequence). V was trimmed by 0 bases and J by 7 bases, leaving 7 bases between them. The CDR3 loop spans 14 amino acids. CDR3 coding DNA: TGTGCCAGCAGCTTAGCCGCCGGGAATTCACCCCTCCACTTT. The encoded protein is CASSLAAGNSPLHF.

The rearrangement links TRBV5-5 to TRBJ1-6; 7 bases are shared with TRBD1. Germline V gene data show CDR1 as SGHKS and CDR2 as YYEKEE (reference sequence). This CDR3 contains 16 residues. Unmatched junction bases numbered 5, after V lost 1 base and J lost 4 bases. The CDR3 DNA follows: TGTGCCAGCAGCTTGTTGACAGGGAGGTATAATTCACCCCTCCACTTT. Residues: CASSLLTGRYNSPLHF. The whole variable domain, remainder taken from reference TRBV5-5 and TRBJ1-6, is DAGVTQSPTHLIKTRGQQVTLRCSPISGHKSVSWYQQVLGQGPQFIFQYYEKEERGRGNFPDRFSARQFPNYSSELNVNALLLGDSALYLCASSLLTGRYNSPLHFGNGTRLTVT.

CDR3 in amino acids: CASSLGLTTGELFF. In DNA form, the CDR3 reads TGTGCCAGCAGCTTAGGACTCACCACCGGGGAGCTGTTTTTT. The chain carries TRBV7-3 and TRBJ2-2, with D perhaps TRBD2 (5 bases). Trimming removed 2 bases from V and 4 bases from J, with 8 bases in between. CDR1 SGHTA and CDR2 FQGTGA come from the germline V gene. This CDR3 has 14 residues.

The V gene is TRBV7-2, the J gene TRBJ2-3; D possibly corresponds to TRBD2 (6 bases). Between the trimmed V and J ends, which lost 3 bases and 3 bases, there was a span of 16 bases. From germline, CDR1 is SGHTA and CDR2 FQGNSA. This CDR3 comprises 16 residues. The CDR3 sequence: CASSLGQLGGTDTQYF. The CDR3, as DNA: TGTGCCAGCAGCTTGGGCCAACTTGGGGGGACAGATACGCAGTATTTT.

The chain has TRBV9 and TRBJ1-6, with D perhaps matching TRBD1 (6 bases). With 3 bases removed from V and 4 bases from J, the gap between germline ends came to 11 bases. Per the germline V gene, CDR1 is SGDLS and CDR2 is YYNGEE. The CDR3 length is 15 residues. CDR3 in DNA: TGTGCCAGCAGCGCTGCGAGGGGGTATAATTCACCCCTCCACTTT. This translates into CASSAARGYNSPLHF.

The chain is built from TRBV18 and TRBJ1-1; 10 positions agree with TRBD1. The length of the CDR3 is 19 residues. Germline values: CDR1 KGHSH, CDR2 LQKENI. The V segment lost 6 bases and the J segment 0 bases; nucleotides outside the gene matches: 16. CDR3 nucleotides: TGTGCCAGCTCCCTTTCTGGAACCCGGGACAGGGGCGTGAACACTGAAGCTTTCTTT. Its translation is CASSLSGTRDRGVNTEAFF.